Presented here are 11 T cell receptor beta chains from one specimen sequenced in a study of PD-L1 blockade in urothelial cancer. Clones were sequenced by immunoSEQ multiplex PCR, and TCRdb holds only the in-frame ones, with some missing. The data show roughly 63,000 clones, about 76% seen once. Time point noted: pretreatment peripheral blood. The input for sequencing was PBMCs, taken around atezolizumab (anti-PD-L1) treatment. The receptors stem from a man between 70 and 80 years old with urothelial cancer.

The chain recombines TRBV6-4 with TRBJ1-3, with 9 bases that match TRBD1. Unmatched junction bases numbered 0, after V lost 2 bases and J lost 4 bases. CDR1 and CDR2 from the germline V gene are MRHNA and SNTAGT. The CDR3 spans 14 residues. CDR3: CASSDGTGGNTIYF. In DNA form, the CDR3 reads TGTGCCAGCAGTGACGGGACAGGGGGAAACACCATATATTTT.

This clone was seen only a few times. The V and J genes are TRBV28 and TRBJ2-7, with D perhaps TRBD2 (6 bases). This CDR3 spans 15 amino acids. Germline V gene lookup returns CDR1 MDHEN and CDR2 SYDVKM. Trimming removed 4 bases from V and 0 bases from J, with 13 bases in between. The CDR3 sequence is CASSYTGSSSYEQYF. The CDR3 nucleotides read TGTGCCAGCAGTTATACCGGGAGTAGCTCCTACGAGCAGTACTTC.

The CDR3 DNA reads TGCGCCAGCAGCCTTCTGACAGAGGACACAGATACGCAGTATTTT. Protein: CASSLLTEDTDTQYF. V gene TRBV4-1 combines with J gene TRBJ2-3; perhaps TRBD1 as D (5 bases). V dropped 4 bases and J dropped 2 bases, with 13 bases sitting between them. Germline V CDR1 and CDR2: MGHRA, YSYEKL. The CDR3 runs to 15 residues.

The chain couples TRBV29-1 to TRBJ2-5; a possible D gene is TRBD2 (6 bases). CDR1 is SQVTM, CDR2 ANQGSEA, per germline. The CDR3 contains 12 residues. Trimming shortened V by 4 bases and J by 5 bases, and 11 bases separated the two germline ends. The CDR3 here is CSVVASGETQYF. In nucleotides, the CDR3 is TGCAGCGTTGTAGCGAGCGGGGAGACCCAGTACTTC.

CDR3 coding DNA: TGTGCCAGCTCACCAGGACAGGGAGAAGCTTTCTTT. Its translation: CASSPGQGEAFF. This chain uses TRBV18 with TRBJ1-1; 8 bases map to TRBD1. Germline CDR1 and CDR2: KGHSH and LQKENI. The V segment lost 2 bases and the J segment 8 bases; nucleotides outside the gene matches: 1. The CDR3 is made up of 12 amino acids.

J is TRBJ1-2 and V is TRBV30; possible D gene TRBD1, 5 bases. V was pared by 4 bases and J by 4 bases, with 10 bases between. This CDR3 has 12 residues. CDR1 and CDR2 from the germline V gene are GTSNPN and SVGIG (reference sequence). CDR3 loop: CAWTTVSYGYTF. In nucleotides, the CDR3 is TGTGCCTGGACGACAGTATCCTATGGCTACACCTTC.

By share of the sample, this clone is medium-sized. This chain links TRBV27 with TRBJ2-3; D gene unclear. The V and J ends lost 3 bases and 4 bases respectively, with 8 bases between them. There are 13 residues in the CDR3. Germline assignment: CDR1 MNHEY and CDR2 SMNVEV (reference sequence). The CDR3 protein is CASSFDFADTQYF. DNA for the CDR3: TGTGCCAGCAGTTTCGACTTCGCAGATACGCAGTATTTT.

The chain uses TRBV15 and TRBJ2-1; 12 nucleotides align to TRBD2. This CDR3 comprises 16 residues. Trimming removed 4 bases from V and 8 bases from J; junction bases left unmatched: 9. CDR1 and CDR2 (germline): LNHNV, YYDKDF (reference sequence). The CDR3 is CATSNAETSGRDEQFF. Written as DNA, the CDR3 is TGTGCCACCAGCAATGCTGAGACTAGCGGGAGAGATGAGCAGTTCTTC. Supplemented by reference TRBV15 and TRBJ2-1, the full variable domain reads DAMVIQNPRYQVTQFGKPVTLSCSQTLNHNVMYWYQQKSSQAPKLLFHYYDKDFNNEADTPDNFQSRRPNTSFCFLDIRSPGLGDTAMYLCATSNAETSGRDEQFFGPGTRLTVL.

This clone was seen more than once but under ten times. The chain carries TRBV5-1 and TRBJ2-7; D is unresolved. Trimming pared 0 bases from V and 2 bases from J, leaving 9 bases between. CDR3 length: 14 amino acids. Germline CDR1 is SGHRS and CDR2 is YFSETQ. CDR3 region: CASSLVTDAYEQYF. CDR3 DNA: TGCGCCAGCAGCTTGGTGACTGATGCCTACGAGCAGTACTTC.

The rearrangement joins TRBV5-1 to TRBJ2-7, with 9 bases fitting TRBD1. The CDR3 is 15 amino acids. The trim removed 4 bases at V and 2 bases at J, leaving 7 bases unmatched. Germline V gene data show CDR1 as SGHRS and CDR2 as YFSETQ. CDR3 sequence reads: CASSRTGGETYEQYF. The DNA of the CDR3 is TGCGCCAGCAGCCGAACAGGGGGCGAAACCTACGAGCAGTACTTC. Supplemented by reference TRBV5-1 and TRBJ2-7, the full variable domain reads KAGVTQTPRYLIKTRGQQVTLSCSPISGHRSVSWYQQTPGQGLQFLFEYFSETQRNKGNFPGRFSGRQFSNSRSEMNVSTLELGDSALYLCASSRTGGETYEQYFGPGTRLTVT.

This clone has just one count. The chain couples TRBV9 to TRBJ2-2; 10 positions agree with TRBD1. This CDR3 region has 16 residues. Germline CDR1 SGDLS, CDR2 YYNGEE. V dropped 0 bases and J dropped 10; count of bases not matched to a gene: 9. The CDR3 loop reads CASSVGVTGGKLELFF. CDR3 DNA: TGTGCCAGCAGCGTAGGGGTGACAGGGGGCAAGTTGGAGCTGTTTTTT.